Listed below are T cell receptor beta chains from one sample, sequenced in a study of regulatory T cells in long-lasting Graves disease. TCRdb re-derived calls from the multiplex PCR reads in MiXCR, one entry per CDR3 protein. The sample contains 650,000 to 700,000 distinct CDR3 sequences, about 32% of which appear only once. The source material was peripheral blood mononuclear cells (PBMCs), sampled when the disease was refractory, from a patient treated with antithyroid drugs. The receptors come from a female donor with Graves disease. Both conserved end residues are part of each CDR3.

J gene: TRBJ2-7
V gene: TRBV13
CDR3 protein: CASSPGTWLEQYF

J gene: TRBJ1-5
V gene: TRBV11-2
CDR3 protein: CASSPGTGSSNQPQHF

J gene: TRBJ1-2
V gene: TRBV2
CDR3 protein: CASSEVRTNYGYTF

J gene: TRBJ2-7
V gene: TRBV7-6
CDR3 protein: CASSVAGAGEQYF

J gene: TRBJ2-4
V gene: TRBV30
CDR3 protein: CAWSVREGAKNIQYF

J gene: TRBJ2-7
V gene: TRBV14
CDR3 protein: CASSQEGQGATSPPLYF

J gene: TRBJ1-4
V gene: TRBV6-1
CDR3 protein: CASSDRGLPTNEKLFF

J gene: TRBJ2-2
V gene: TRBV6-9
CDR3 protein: CASSYSGGRSTTGELFF

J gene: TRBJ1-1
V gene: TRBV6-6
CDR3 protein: CASSYSMGTGSRGTEAFF

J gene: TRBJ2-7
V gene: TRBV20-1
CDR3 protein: CSARDQGNKLYEQYF

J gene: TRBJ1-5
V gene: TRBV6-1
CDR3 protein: CATSVDRAGNQPQHF

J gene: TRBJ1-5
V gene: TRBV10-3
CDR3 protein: CAISESQGGQPQHF

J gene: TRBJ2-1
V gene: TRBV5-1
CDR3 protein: CASSSPEGRAIYNEQFF

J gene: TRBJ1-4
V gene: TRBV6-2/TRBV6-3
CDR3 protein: CASSYRTDFNEKLFF

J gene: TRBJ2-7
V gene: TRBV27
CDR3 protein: CASSSKSGTGGYEQYF

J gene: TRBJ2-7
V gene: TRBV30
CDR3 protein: CAWQPGLRSKRQYF

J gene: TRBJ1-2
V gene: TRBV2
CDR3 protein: CASSLQRGAQYGYTF

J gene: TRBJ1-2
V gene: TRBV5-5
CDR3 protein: CASSPAGQGVHLWGYTF

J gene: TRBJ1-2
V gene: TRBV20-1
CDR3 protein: CSASSGHSGYGYTF

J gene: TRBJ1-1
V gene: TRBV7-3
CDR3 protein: CASSSSSGTRNTEAFF

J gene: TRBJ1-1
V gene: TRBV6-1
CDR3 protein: CASTTGLEAFF

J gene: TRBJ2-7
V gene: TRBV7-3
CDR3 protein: CASRVNEKAGEGPGGPYEQYF

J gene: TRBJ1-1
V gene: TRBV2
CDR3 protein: CASRAKPGRPSSTEAFF

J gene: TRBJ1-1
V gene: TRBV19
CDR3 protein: CASSIPGAHTEAFF

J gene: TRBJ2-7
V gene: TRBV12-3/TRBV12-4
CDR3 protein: CASSPNLGDGPYEQYF

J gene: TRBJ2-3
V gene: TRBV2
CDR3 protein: CASSESRGGRGTQYF

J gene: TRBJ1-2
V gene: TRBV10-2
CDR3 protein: CASSDGRWYGYTF

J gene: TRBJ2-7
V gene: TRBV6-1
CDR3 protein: CASSTPGTSGISYEQYF

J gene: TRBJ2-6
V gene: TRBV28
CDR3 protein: CASSPTGQGAFGANVLTF

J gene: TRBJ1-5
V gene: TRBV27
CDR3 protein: CASSSLRLGEGNQPQHF

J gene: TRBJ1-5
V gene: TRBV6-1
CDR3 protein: CASTEDRGREVTLRGNQPQHF

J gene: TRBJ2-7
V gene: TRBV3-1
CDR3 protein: CASSQGVHLTYEQYF

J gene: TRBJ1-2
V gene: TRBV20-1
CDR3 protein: CSALGQGAGGYTF

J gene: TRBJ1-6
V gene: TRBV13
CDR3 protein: CASSWENSPLHF

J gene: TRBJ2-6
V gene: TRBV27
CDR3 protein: CASKERGLGANVLTF

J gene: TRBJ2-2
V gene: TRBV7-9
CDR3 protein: CASSPWSAELFF

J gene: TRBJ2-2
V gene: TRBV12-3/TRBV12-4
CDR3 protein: CASRKDSETGELFF

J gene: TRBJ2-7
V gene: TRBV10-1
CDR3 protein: CASSDRDSEQYF

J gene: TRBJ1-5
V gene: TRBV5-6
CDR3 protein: CASSLSAGVVPQHF

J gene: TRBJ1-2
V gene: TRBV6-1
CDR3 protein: CASTTGTHNYGYTF

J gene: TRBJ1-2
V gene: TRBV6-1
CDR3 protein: CASRSLGRGRYGYTF

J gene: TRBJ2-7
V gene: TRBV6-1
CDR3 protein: CASSRHGEDRLSSYEQYF

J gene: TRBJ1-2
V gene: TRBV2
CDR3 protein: CASSGAAAYGYTF

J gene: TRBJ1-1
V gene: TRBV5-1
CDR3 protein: CASSLGLQGGNTEAFF

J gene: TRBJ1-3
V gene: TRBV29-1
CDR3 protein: CSVEIQGSGGNTIYF

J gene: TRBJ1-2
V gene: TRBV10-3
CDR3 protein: CAISEVQGLGYTF

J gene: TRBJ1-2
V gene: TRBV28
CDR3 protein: CASRPGRGEGYTF

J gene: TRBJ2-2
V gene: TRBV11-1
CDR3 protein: CASTTFGTSGRARTGELFF

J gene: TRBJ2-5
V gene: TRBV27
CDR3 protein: CASSWTGQGETQYF

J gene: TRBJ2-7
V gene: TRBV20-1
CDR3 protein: CSARDLVRGTYEQYF